Following are 8 T cell receptor beta chains from one sample sequenced in a study of T cell changes during pregnancy in multiple sclerosis. Clones were sequenced by immunoSEQ multiplex PCR, and TCRdb holds only the in-frame ones, with some missing. This table has 37,000 or so clones, approximately 90% appearing once. The material sequenced was CD4+ T cells from peripheral blood mononuclear cells, taken in the first trimester of pregnancy. These receptors all stem from a female donor with multiple sclerosis, enrolled in a pregnancy study.

The rearrangement links TRBV9 to TRBJ2-6, with a tentative D call TRBD1 (5 bases). This CDR3 spans 16 amino acids. V was clipped by 3 bases and J by 4 bases, with 14 bases between them. The germline CDR1 and CDR2 sequences are SGDLS and YYNGEE. The chain's CDR3 is CASSAMGPAGANVLTF. The CDR3 DNA is TGTGCCAGCAGCGCCATGGGGCCTGCCGGGGCCAACGTCCTGACTTTC.

The chain recombines TRBV11-2 with TRBJ1-2, with no clear D. CDR3 size: 18 residues. V was shortened by 1 base and J by 3 bases, with 21 bases between the two germline ends. In germline, CDR1 is SGHAT, CDR2 FQNNGV. The CDR3 coding sequence is TGTGCCAGCAGCTTAGTAAGGGCAGGAGTAAGGAGGGACTATGGCTACACCTTC. Amino acids: CASSLVRAGVRRDYGYTF. The variable domain in full, completed from reference TRBV11-2 and TRBJ1-2, reads EAGVAQSPRYKIIEKRQSVAFWCNPISGHATLYWYQQILGQGPKLLIQFQNNGVVDDSQLPKDRFSAERLKGVDSTLKIQPAKLEDSAVYLCASSLVRAGVRRDYGYTFGSGTRLTVV.

V is TRBV30 and J is TRBJ1-5; no firm D call. Trimming shortened V by 0 bases and J by 6 bases, and 12 bases separated the two germline ends. The CDR3 extends over 14 amino acids. CDR1 is GTSNPN, CDR2 SVGIG, per germline (reference sequence). The CDR3 region is CAWSVNPAGQPQHF. DNA of the CDR3: TGTGCCTGGAGTGTAAACCCGGCGGGTCAGCCCCAGCATTTT. The full variable domain, rest sourced from reference TRBV30 and TRBJ1-5, is SQTIHQWPATLVQPVGSPLSLECTVEGTSNPNLYWYRQAAGRGLQLLFYSVGIGQISSEVPQNLSASRPQDRQFILSSKKLLLSDSGFYLCAWSVNPAGQPQHFGDGTRLSIL.

The chain combines TRBV18 with TRBJ2-1; 10 nucleotides agree with TRBD2. CDR1 and CDR2 (germline): KGHSH, LQKENI. V trimming: 3 bases; J trimming: 5 bases; junction bases outside the gene matches: 4. The CDR3 covers 15 residues. This CDR3 is CASSPTGTSDNEQFF. Written as DNA, the CDR3 is TGTGCCAGCTCACCTACCGGGACTAGCGACAATGAGCAGTTCTTC.

This CDR3 is CASSGGAGQNQPQHF. The DNA for the CDR3 is TGTGCCAGCAGCGGCGGGGCGGGCCAAAATCAGCCCCAGCATTTT. The rearrangement joins TRBV7-6 to TRBJ1-5; tentatively, D is TRBD1 (5 bases). CDR3 size: 15 residues. Trimming shortened V by 5 bases and J by 4 bases, and 15 bases separated the two germline ends. Germline V gene data show CDR1 as SGHVS and CDR2 as FNYEAQ.

This clone has just one count. The chain joins TRBV9 to TRBJ2-6; 11 bases match TRBD1. CDR1 is SGDLS, CDR2 YYNGEE, per germline. CDR3 size: 22 residues. V lost 0 bases to trimming and J lost 0 bases; unmatched junction nucleotides: 14. For the CDR3, the DNA is TGTGCCAGCAGCGTAGGTTCCGGACAGGGGGCATTTTCGTTCTCTGGGGCCAACGTCCTGACTTTC. It translates to CASSVGSGQGAFSFSGANVLTF. Looking up the rest from reference TRBV9 and TRBJ2-6 gives the full variable domain: DSGVTQTPKHLITATGQRVTLRCSPRSGDLSVYWYQQSLDQGLQFLIQYYNGEERAKGNILERFSAQQFPDLHSELNLSSLELGDSALYFCASSVGSGQGAFSFSGANVLTFGAGSRLTVL.

The rearrangement joins TRBV16 to TRBJ2-7, with 10 bases matching TRBD1. Germline CDR1 reads KGHSY; CDR2 reads FQNENV. The CDR3 consists of 21 residues. V gave up 2 bases and J gave up 0 bases; unmatched junction bases: 19. For the CDR3, the DNA is TGTGCCAGCAGCCAAAGATATGTAAGGGACAGGGGTTCTCTCAGCTCCTACGAGCAGTACTTC. The encoded protein is CASSQRYVRDRGSLSSYEQYF.

The V call is TRBV5-1, the J call TRBJ2-7; 7 positions match TRBD2. CDR1 and CDR2 from the germline V gene are SGHRS and YFSETQ. The V and J ends lost 0 bases and 5 bases, in that order; junction bases with no gene match: 8. This CDR3 has 15 residues. This CDR3 is CASSLAWTSLDEQYF. For the CDR3, the DNA is TGCGCCAGCAGCTTGGCCTGGACTAGTTTGGACGAGCAGTACTTC.